These T cell receptor beta chains were read from a single sample in a study of blood T cell repertoires in COVID-19. Using immunoSEQ multiplex PCR, the repertoire was profiled, and TCRdb retains in-frame clones only, with some absent. The sample holds around 400,000 clones; about 88% are singletons and the top ten take about 1.5%. Sequenced sample: PBMCs or T cells enriched from blood (not recorded which). These receptors all come from a woman in her late teens or twenties who had been exposed to COVID-19. Both conserved end residues are part of each CDR3. A D gene is named only where the DNA matches it firmly. Where a row states a size, it is once, few, many or the class of an expanded clone; other rows omit it.

d_call,j_call,clone_size,v_call,cdr3_aa,cdr3_nt
NA,TRBJ2-1,NA,TRBV7-2,CASSFFDEQFF,TGTGCCAGCAGCTTCTTCGATGAGCAGTTCTTC
NA,TRBJ1-5,few,TRBV27,CASRPGGVTSGAQHF,TGTGCCAGCAGGCCCGGAGGGGTCACCTCAGGTGCCCAGCATTTT
TRBD1,TRBJ2-1,NA,TRBV29-1,CSVEARDSYNEQFF,TGCAGCGTTGAAGCAAGGGACAGTTACAATGAGCAGTTCTTC
TRBD2,TRBJ2-1,NA,TRBV11-2,CASSLGLAGVYNEQFF,TGTGCCAGCAGCTTGGGCCTAGCGGGAGTGTACAATGAGCAGTTCTTC
NA,TRBJ2-1,NA,TRBV2,CASSRAVNEQFF,TGTGCCAGCTCGCGGGCGGTTAATGAGCAGTTCTTC
TRBD1,TRBJ1-2,NA,TRBV7-2,CASSQTRQGKDYGYTF,TGTGCCAGCAGCCAAACTCGACAGGGGAAAGACTATGGCTACACCTTC
TRBD1,TRBJ2-1,NA,TRBV24-1,CATLGTGVNEQFF,TGTGCCACCCTCGGGACAGGGGTCAATGAGCAGTTCTTC
NA,TRBJ2-7,NA,TRBV28,CASSSQGYSSYEQYF,TGTGCCAGCAGCTCTCAGGGATACTCCTCCTACGAGCAGTACTTC
TRBD1,TRBJ1-5,once,TRBV6-5,CASSSRDRGSNQPQHF,TGTGCCAGCAGTTCCCGGGACAGGGGTAGCAATCAGCCCCAGCATTTT
NA,TRBJ2-3,NA,TRBV19,CASSIGIGTSSTDTQYF,TGTGCCAGTAGTATTGGTATTGGGACATCTAGCACAGATACGCAGTATTTT
NA,TRBJ2-3,NA,TRBV14,CASSQFSGASVTDTQYF,TGTGCCAGCAGCCAATTTTCAGGGGCCTCTGTCACAGATACGCAGTATTTT
TRBD1,TRBJ2-1,NA,TRBV3-1/TRBV3-2,CASSQDYPLDRGDNEQFF,TGTGCCAGCAGCCAAGACTATCCCCTTGACAGGGGGGACAATGAGCAGTTCTTC
NA,TRBJ2-7,once,TRBV27,CASSIRLVPGEQYF,TGTGCCAGCAGTATCCGACTAGTCCCCGGCGAGCAGTACTTC
TRBD1,TRBJ1-5,few,TRBV6-6,CASSLTHTGGRRGNQPQHF,TGTGCCAGCAGTCTTACTCACACAGGGGGCCGTCGAGGCAATCAGCCCCAGCATTTT
TRBD1,TRBJ2-7,once,TRBV4-3,CASSQARQGAYEQYF,TGCGCCAGCAGCCAAGCCCGACAGGGGGCTTACGAGCAGTACTTC
NA,TRBJ2-1,once,TRBV19,CASSNPGTGAYNEQFF,TGTGCCAGTAGCAACCCCGGGACTGGCGCTTACAATGAGCAGTTCTTC
TRBD2,TRBJ2-3,NA,TRBV6-5,CASSYSLAGVTDTQYF,TGTGCCAGCAGTTACTCCCTAGCGGGAGTCACAGATACGCAGTATTTT
TRBD1,TRBJ2-3,NA,TRBV11-2,CASSSRGKGTDTQYF,TGTGCCAGCAGCTCCAGGGGGAAAGGCACAGATACGCAGTATTTT
NA,TRBJ1-1,NA,TRBV18,CASSPAGRTEAFF,TGTGCCAGCTCACCGGCCGGGAGGACTGAAGCTTTCTTT
TRBD2,TRBJ2-3,NA,TRBV19,CASSITSGSTDTQYF,TGTGCCAGTAGTATTACTAGCGGGAGCACAGATACGCAGTATTTT
NA,TRBJ1-2,NA,TRBV9,CASSPSGGGYTF,TGTGCCAGCAGCCCCTCCGGGGGTGGCTACACCTTC
NA,TRBJ2-1,NA,TRBV28,CASSPGTPSYNEQFF,TGTGCCAGCAGTCCCGGGACTCCCTCCTACAATGAGCAGTTCTTC
NA,TRBJ1-3,few,TRBV4-1,CASSLAMAVSGNTIYF,TGCGCCAGCAGCCTGGCCATGGCGGTCTCTGGAAACACCATATATTTT
NA,TRBJ1-1,NA,TRBV7-9,CASSLIDTEAFF,TGTGCCAGCAGCTTAATAGACACTGAAGCTTTCTTT
TRBD2,TRBJ2-3,NA,TRBV7-2,CASRRTSGGAYTQYF,TGTGCCAGCAGGAGAACTAGCGGGGGGGCTTATACGCAGTATTTT
NA,TRBJ2-2,NA,TRBV20-1,CSAPRLGELFF,TGCAGTGCTCCTCGGTTGGGGGAGCTGTTTTTT
NA,TRBJ2-1,NA,TRBV7-3,CASSLRPGAINEQFF,TGTGCCAGCAGCTTACGTCCAGGGGCGATAAATGAGCAGTTCTTC
TRBD2,TRBJ2-5,NA,TRBV7-9,CASSLWTSGAETQYF,TGTGCCAGCAGCCTATGGACTAGCGGGGCCGAGACCCAGTACTTC
TRBD2,TRBJ2-7,NA,TRBV13,CASSSRTSGMLQQYF,TGTGCCAGCAGCTCGCGGACTAGCGGGATGTTGCAGCAGTACTTC
NA,TRBJ1-2,NA,TRBV28,CASSLGLRRRKDYGYTF,TGTGCCAGCAGTTTAGGCTTGAGACGGAGAAAGGACTATGGCTACACCTTC
NA,TRBJ2-3,few,TRBV25-1,CASSSSSEEDTQYF,TGTGCCAGCAGTTCTTCTAGCGAGGAAGATACGCAGTATTTT
TRBD2,TRBJ2-2,NA,TRBV6-5,CATRYGGENTGELFF,TGTGCCACCAGATATGGGGGGGAGAACACCGGGGAGCTGTTTTTT
TRBD1,TRBJ2-7,NA,TRBV6-5,CASSRDSFYEQYF,TGTGCCAGCAGCCGGGACAGTTTCTACGAGCAGTACTTC
NA,TRBJ2-3,NA,TRBV28,CASSSDRVRHTQYF,TGTGCCAGCAGCTCCGACAGAGTAAGGCATACGCAGTATTTT
NA,TRBJ2-1,NA,TRBV4-2,CASSHSSGYNEQFF,TGTGCCAGCAGCCATTCTTCGGGGTACAATGAGCAGTTCTTC